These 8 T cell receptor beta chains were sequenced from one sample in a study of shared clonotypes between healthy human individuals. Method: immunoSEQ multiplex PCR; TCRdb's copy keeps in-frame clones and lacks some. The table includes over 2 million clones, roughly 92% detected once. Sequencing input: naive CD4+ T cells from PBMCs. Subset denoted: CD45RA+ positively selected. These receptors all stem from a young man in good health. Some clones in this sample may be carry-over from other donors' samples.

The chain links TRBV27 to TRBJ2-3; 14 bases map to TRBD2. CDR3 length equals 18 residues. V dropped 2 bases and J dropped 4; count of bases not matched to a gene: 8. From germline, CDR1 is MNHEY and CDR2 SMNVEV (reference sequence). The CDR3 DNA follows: TGTGCCAGCAGTTTAAAGGGACTAGCGGGAGAGGGATCAGATACGCAGTATTTT. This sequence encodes CASSLKGLAGEGSDTQYF.

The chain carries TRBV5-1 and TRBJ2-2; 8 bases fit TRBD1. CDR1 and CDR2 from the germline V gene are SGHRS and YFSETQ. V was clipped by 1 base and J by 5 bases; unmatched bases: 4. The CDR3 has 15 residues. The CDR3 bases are TGCGCCAGCAGCTTGACAGGGGGAAGGACCGGGGAGCTGTTTTTT. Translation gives CASSLTGGRTGELFF.

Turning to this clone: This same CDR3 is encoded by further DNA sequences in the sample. Here the CDR3 reads CASSLGLAGDEQYF. The CDR3 nucleotides read TGTGCCAGCAGCCTCGGACTAGCGGGAGACGAGCAGTACTTC. The chain carries TRBV27 and TRBJ2-7; 13 bases fit TRBD2. J gave up 5 bases and V 6 bases, and 4 bases lay outside the gene matches. The CDR3 is 14 residues long. Germline CDR1 is MNHEY and CDR2 is SMNVEV (reference sequence).

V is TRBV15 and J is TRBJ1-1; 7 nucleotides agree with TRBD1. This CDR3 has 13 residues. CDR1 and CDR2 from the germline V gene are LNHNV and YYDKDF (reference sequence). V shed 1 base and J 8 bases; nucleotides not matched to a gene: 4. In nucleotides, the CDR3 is TGTGCCACCAGCAGAGGACAGGGTAGAGAAGCTTTCTTT. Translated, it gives CATSRGQGREAFF.

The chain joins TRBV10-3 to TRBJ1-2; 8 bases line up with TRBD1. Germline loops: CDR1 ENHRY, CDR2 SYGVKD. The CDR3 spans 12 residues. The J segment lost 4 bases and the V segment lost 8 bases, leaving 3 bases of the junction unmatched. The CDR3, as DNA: TGTGCCATCGCAGGGGGCGTCTATGGCTACACCTTC. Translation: CAIAGGVYGYTF.

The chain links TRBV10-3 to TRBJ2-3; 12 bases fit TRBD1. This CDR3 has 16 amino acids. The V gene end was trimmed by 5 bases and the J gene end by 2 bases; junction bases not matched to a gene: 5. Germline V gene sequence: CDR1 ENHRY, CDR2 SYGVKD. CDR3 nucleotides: TGTGCCATCAGTCGGGGGACAGGGGGCTCCACAGATACGCAGTATTTT. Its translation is CAISRGTGGSTDTQYF.

The CDR3 nucleotides read TGTGCCAGTAGTATACCCGGGTTCGGCTACACCTTC. Its translation is CASSIPGFGYTF. This chain joins TRBV19 and TRBJ1-2; no definite D call. Trimming shortened V by 2 bases and J by 8 bases, and 9 bases separated the two germline ends. This CDR3 region has 12 residues. Germline V gene sequence: CDR1 LNHDA, CDR2 SQIVND (reference sequence).

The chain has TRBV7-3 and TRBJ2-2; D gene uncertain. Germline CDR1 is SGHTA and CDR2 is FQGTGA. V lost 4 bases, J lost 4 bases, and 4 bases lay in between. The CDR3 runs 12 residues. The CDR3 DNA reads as TGTGCCAGCAGCTACATCACCGGGGAGCTGTTTTTT. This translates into CASSYITGELFF.